This TCR beta chain was found in a study of T cells in tumors after PD-1 blockade. The CDR3 loop spans 18 amino acids. After removal of 5 bases from V and 4 bases from J, the junction contained 16 bases not matched to a gene. Germline V gene sequence: CDR1 ENHRY, CDR2 SYGVKD. Tumor or blood genomic DNA was sequenced, with inputs of about 616 ng to 6,004 ng. TCRdb's copy holds only in-frame clones and misses some; the assay was immunoSEQ multiplex PCR. This sample yields about 48,000 clones, of which about 84% are seen a single time; just over 4% belongs to the top ten. This receptor was obtained from a human donor with basal cell carcinoma. The sample was PBMCs, taken before anti-PD-1 treatment. The chain uses TRBV10-3 and TRBJ2-3; TRBD2 aligns across 9 bases. CDR3 protein: CAISSKAGGHSGADTQYF. In DNA form, the CDR3 reads TGTGCCATCAGTTCGAAGGCGGGGGGGCATTCTGGTGCAGATACGCAGTATTTT.